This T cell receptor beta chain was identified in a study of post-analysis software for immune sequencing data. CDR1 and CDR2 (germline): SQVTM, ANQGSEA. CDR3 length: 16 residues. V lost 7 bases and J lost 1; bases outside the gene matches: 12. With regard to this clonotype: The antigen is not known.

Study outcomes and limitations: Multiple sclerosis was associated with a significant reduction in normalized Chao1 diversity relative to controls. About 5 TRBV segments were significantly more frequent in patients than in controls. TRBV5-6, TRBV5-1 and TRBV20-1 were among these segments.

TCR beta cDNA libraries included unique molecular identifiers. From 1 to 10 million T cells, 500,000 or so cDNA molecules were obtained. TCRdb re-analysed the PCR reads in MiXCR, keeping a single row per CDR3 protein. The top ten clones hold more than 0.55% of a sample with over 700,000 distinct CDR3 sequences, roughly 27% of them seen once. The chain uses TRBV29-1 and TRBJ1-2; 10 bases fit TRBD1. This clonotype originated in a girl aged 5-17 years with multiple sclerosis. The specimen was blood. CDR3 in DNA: TGCAGCGCGCCCGGACAGGGGGACAACGTTAACTATGGCTACACCTTC. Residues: CSAPGQGDNVNYGYTF. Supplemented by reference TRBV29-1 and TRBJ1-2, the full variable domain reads SAVISQKPSRDICQRGTSLTIQCQVDSQVTMMFWYRQQPGQSLTLIATANQGSEATYESGFVIDKFPISRPNLTFSTLTVSNMSPEDSSIYLCSAPGQGDNVNYGYTFGSGTRLTVV.